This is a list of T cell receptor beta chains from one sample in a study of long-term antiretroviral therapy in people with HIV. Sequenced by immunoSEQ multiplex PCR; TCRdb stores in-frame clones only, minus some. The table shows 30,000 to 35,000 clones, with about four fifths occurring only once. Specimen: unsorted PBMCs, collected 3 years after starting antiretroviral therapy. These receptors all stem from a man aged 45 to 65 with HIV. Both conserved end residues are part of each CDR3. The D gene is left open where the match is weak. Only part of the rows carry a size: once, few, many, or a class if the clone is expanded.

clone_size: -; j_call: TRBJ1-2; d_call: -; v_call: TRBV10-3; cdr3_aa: CAISEDRMAGYTF; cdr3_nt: TGTGCCATCAGTGAGGACAGAATGGCGGGCTACACCTTC
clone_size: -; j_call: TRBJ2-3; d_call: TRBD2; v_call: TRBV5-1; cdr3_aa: CASSSGTSGSPADTQYF; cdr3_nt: TGCGCCAGCAGCTCAGGGACTAGCGGGAGCCCCGCAGATACGCAGTATTTT
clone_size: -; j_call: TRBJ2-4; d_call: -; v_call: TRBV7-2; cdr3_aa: CASSLAETAAKNIQYF; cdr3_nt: TGTGCCAGCAGCTTAGCTGAGACGGCAGCCAAAAACATTCAGTACTTC
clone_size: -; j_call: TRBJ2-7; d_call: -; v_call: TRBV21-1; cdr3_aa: CASSKPTSGPYEQYF; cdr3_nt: TGTGCCAGCAGCAAACCCACTAGCGGACCTTACGAGCAGTACTTC
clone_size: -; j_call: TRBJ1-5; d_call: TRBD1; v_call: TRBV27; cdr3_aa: CASRSSGTGVNQPQHF; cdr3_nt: TGTGCCAGCAGATCCTCCGGGACAGGGGTCAATCAGCCCCAGCATTTT
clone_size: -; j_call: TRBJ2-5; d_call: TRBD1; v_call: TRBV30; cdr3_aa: CAWSMTGVETQYF; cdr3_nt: TGTGCCTGGAGTATGACAGGGGTGGAGACCCAGTACTTC
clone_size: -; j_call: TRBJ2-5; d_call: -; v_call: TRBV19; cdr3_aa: CASSMGTQETQYF; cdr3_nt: TGTGCCAGTAGTATGGGTACCCAAGAGACCCAGTACTTC
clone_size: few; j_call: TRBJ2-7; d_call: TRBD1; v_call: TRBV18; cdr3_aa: CASSRPGQGAYEQYF; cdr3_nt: TGTGCCAGCTCACGACCGGGACAGGGGGCCTACGAGCAGTACTTC
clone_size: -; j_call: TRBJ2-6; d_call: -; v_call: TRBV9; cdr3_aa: CASSHIPTSGSGANVLTF; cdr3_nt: TGTGCCAGCAGCCACATTCCAACCTCGGGCTCTGGGGCCAACGTCCTGACTTTC
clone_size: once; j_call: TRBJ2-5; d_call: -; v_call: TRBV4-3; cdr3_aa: CASSQDQTQYF; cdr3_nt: TGCGCCAGCAGCCAAGACCAGACCCAGTACTTC
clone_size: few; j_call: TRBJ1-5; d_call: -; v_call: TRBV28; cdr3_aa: CASSLYRQPQHF; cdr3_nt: TGTGCCAGCAGTTTATACCGTCAGCCCCAGCATTTT
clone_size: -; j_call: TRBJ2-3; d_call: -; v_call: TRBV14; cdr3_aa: CASSQDRADTQYF; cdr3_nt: TGTGCCAGCAGCCAAGACAGGGCAGATACGCAGTATTTT
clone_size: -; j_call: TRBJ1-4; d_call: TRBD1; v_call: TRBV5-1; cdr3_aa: CASSTGVATNEKLFF; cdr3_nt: TGCGCCAGCAGCACAGGGGTTGCAACTAATGAAAAACTGTTTTTT
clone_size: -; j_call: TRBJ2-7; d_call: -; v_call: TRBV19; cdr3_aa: CASSIGPAGPPYEQYF; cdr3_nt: TGTGCCAGTAGTATAGGTCCCGCGGGACCTCCCTACGAGCAGTACTTC
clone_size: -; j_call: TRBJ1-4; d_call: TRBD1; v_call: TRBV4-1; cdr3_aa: CASSQRGQAEKLFF; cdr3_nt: TGCGCCAGCAGCCAACGCGGACAGGCGGAAAAACTGTTTTTT
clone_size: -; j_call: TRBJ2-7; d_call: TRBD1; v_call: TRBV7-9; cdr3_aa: CASSPNTGGENSYEQYF; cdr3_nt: TGTGCCAGCAGCCCAAATACAGGGGGTGAAAATTCCTACGAGCAGTACTTC
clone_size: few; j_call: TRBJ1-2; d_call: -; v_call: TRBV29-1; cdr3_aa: CSVTEGLGGYTF; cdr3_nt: TGCAGCGTGACCGAAGGACTCGGGGGCTACACCTTC
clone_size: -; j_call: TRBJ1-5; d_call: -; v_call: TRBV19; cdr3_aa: CASTRNPGTSQPQHF; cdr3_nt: TGTGCCAGTACCCGCAACCCCGGGACAAGTCAGCCCCAGCATTTT
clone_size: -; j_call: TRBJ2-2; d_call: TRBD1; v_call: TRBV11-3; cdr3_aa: CASSTAQGAWTGELFF; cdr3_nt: TGTGCCAGCAGCACGGCACAGGGGGCATGGACCGGGGAGCTGTTTTTT
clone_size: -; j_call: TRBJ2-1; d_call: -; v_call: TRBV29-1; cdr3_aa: CSVEGKIALLNEQFF; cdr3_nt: TGCAGCGTTGAGGGTAAAATAGCTCTTCTGAATGAGCAGTTCTTC
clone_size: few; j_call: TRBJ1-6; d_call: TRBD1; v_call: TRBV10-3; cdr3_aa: CAIRGQGDWNSPLHF; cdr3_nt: TGTGCCATCAGGGGACAGGGGGATTGGAATTCACCCCTCCACTTT
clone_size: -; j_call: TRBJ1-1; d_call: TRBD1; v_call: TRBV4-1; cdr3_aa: CASSQHQGGDTEAFF; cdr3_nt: TGCGCCAGCAGCCAACACCAGGGGGGAGACACTGAAGCTTTCTTT
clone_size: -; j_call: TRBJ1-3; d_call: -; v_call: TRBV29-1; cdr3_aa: CSVSGGGTNSGNTIYF; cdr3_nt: TGCAGCGTTTCCGGGGGAGGAACGAACTCTGGAAACACCATATATTTT
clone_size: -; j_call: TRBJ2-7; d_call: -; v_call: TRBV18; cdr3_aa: CASSRDFSYEQYF; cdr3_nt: TGTGCCAGCTCAAGGGACTTCAGCTACGAGCAGTACTTC
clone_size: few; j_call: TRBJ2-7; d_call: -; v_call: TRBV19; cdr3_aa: CASSPRGLVHEQYF; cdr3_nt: TGTGCCAGTAGTCCAAGGGGACTTGTCCACGAGCAGTACTTC
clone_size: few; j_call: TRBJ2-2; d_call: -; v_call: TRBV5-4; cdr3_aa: CASSSDPSGELFF; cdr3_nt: TGTGCCAGCAGCTCTGACCCCTCCGGGGAGCTGTTTTTT
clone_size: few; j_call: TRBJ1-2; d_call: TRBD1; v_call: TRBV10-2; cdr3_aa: CASSATGNGYGYTF; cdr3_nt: TGCGCCAGCAGCGCGACAGGGAACGGCTATGGCTACACCTTC
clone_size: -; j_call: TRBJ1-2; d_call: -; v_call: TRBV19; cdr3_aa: CASSIDPDRLYGYTF; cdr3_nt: TGTGCCAGTAGTATAGACCCCGACAGACTCTATGGCTACACCTTC
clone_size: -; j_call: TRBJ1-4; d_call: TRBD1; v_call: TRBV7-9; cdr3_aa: CASSPQGQGAFGEKLFF; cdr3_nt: TGTGCCAGCAGCCCCCAAGGACAGGGGGCTTTCGGTGAAAAACTGTTTTTT
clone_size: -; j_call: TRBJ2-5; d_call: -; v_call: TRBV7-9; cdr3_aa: CASSLAARRGETQYF; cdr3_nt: TGTGCCAGCAGCTTAGCTGCGCGCAGGGGAGAGACCCAGTACTTC
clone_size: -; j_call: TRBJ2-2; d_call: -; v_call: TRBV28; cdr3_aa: CASSLRTGELFF; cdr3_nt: TGTGCCAGCAGTTTAAGGACGGGGGAGCTGTTTTTT